These T cell receptor beta chains were read from a single sample in a study of shared clonotypes between healthy human individuals. The data were produced by immunoSEQ multiplex PCR, yet TCRdb's version contains in-frame clones alone and is incomplete. The sample yields over 2 million clones, roughly 92% seen once. Specimen: naive CD4+ T cells from PBMCs. The receptors originated from a man younger than 30 in good health. Some clones in this sample may be carry-over from other donors' samples. The conserved cysteine and the conserved F or W are not part of the CDR3 here.

>TRBV11-2|TRBJ1-2
ASSSPVGRGDYGYT
>TRBV6-6|TRBJ1-6
AGTSRIDSPLH
>TRBV18|TRBJ2-2
ASSPPSQGGAGELF
>TRBV6-5|TRBJ2-7
ASSRRSPYEQY
>TRBV28|TRBJ1-2
ASSSSPAGYGYT
>TRBV18|TRBJ2-5
ASSPLTSGVQETQY
>TRBV5-4|TRBJ2-7
ASSRQRSYEQY
>TRBV5-4|TRBJ2-1
ASSFLTSGRSSYNEQF
>TRBV10-2|TRBJ1-1
ASSVRQPGGAF
>TRBV10-3|TRBJ1-4
AISSGDYSEKLF
>TRBV28|TRBJ2-6
ASSLFPMGQISSGANVLT
>TRBV7-2|TRBJ2-7
ASSLQGPNPTYEQY
>TRBV28|TRBJ2-5
ASRLRGGWETQY
>TRBV6-5|TRBJ1-2
ASTSTGGGYT
>TRBV5-1|TRBJ1-1
ASSFSADSQQAF
>TRBV4-1|TRBJ1-4
ASSRGTGGVINEKLF
>TRBV28|TRBJ1-2
AAGTYGYT
>TRBV19|TRBJ1-2
ASSVAGRIYGYT
>TRBV18|TRBJ1-2
ASSPLVDGYT
>TRBV10-3|TRBJ2-7
AISGGRTSGPSSYEQY
>TRBV7-9|TRBJ1-2
ASSSAGGANYGYT
>TRBV19|TRBJ2-1
ASSRDRHEQF
>TRBV29-1|TRBJ2-1
SVVVSTNEQF
>TRBV29-1|TRBJ2-1
SVSRSSYNEQF
>TRBV28|TRBJ1-1
ASSEPGTGLSSTEAF
>TRBV19|TRBJ1-1
ASSPGIGLRMNTEAF
>TRBV2|TRBJ1-1
ASLSDGNTEAF
>TRBV7-9|TRBJ1-5
ASSSDSGDQPQH
>TRBV18|TRBJ2-5
ASSGGQAGETQY
>TRBV28|TRBJ2-1
ASSMDPYNEQF
>TRBV7-2|TRBJ1-5
ASSLDGSNQPQH
>TRBV7-3|TRBJ2-1
ASSLRRGERQEQF
>TRBV6-1|TRBJ2-7
ASSERGGASYEQY
>TRBV5-4|TRBJ2-5
ASSLAPLGETQY